The rows below give T cell receptor beta chains drawn from one sample of a study of shared clonotypes between healthy human individuals. Repertoires were generated with immunoSEQ multiplex PCR, while TCRdb's copy carries only in-frame clones and drops some. The sample lists about 1.5 million clones, 98% seen once, with approximately 0.45% in the top ten. Sequencing was done on a sample of naive CD4+ T cells sorted from blood. These receptors all stem from a man aged 30-40 years in good health. Both conserved end residues are part of each CDR3. Each record gives: V gene, J gene, CDR3 protein.

TRBV7-2	TRBJ2-7	CASSARRTSATYEQYF
TRBV28	TRBJ2-7	CASSLDRLYEQYF
TRBV28	TRBJ1-2	CASSSGLDYGYTF
TRBV19	TRBJ1-5	CASSIVPNQPQHF
TRBV27	TRBJ1-3	CASSARQGNSGNTIYF
TRBV27	TRBJ2-7	CASSNAGASSYEQYF
TRBV5-4	TRBJ2-7	CASSERVDDSYEQYF
TRBV9	TRBJ2-5	CASSVRSGEETQYF
TRBV5-4	TRBJ2-3	CASSNTKYADTQYF
TRBV9	TRBJ2-7	CASSVGDGYEQYF
TRBV2	TRBJ1-1	CASSEPGDTEAFF
TRBV9	TRBJ1-1	CASSVGGPTEAFF